This T cell receptor beta chain derives from a study of T cells expressing NK-cell markers. Study-level information: Within the sequenced cohort of eight donors, seven exhibited HCMV seropositivity and one was seronegative.

TCRdb re-analyzed the 5' RACE reads; it lists each CDR3 protein once, without DNA. This table holds hundreds of thousands of distinct CDR3 sequences. Per germline, CDR1 SQVTM and CDR2 ANQGSEA. The CDR3 has 12 amino acids. This sequence was found in a man aged 18 to 30 in good health. This sequence joins TRBV29-1 and TRBJ2-5. The sample taken for sequencing was blood T cells: a sorted CD56 or NKG2C T cell subset, CD4+ or CD8+ T cells, or bulk PBMC T cells (not recorded which). CDR3 sequence: CSVKVSQETQYF.